This TCR beta chain derives from a study of CD8 T cells in ankylosing spondylitis. Each CDR3 protein gets one entry after TCRdb re-called the 5' RACE reads with MiXCR. The sample contains about 160,000 distinct CDR3 sequences, 40% to 50% of which appear only once. There are 16 residues in the CDR3. V was clipped by 0 bases and J by 8 bases, with 17 bases between them. This sequence was found in a male donor with ankylosing spondylitis. The V gene is TRBV12-3 or TRBV12-4, the J gene TRBJ2-1; D remains ambiguous. Material: synovial fluid, either unsorted or a sorted T cell fraction (not recorded which). The CDR3 nucleotides are TGTGCCAGCAGTTTAGCCCTCTCCCCGCCGGTCGATGAGCAGTTCTTC. This sequence encodes CASSLALSPPVDEQFF.